These 13 T cell receptor beta chains came from one sample sequenced in a study of CD8+CD57+ T cells in acquired aplastic anemia. Investigators profiled TCR beta VDJ and CDR3 from genomic DNA template. Each CDR3 protein gets one entry after TCRdb re-called the reads with MiXCR. Of more than 150,000 distinct CDR3 sequences detected, about half appear once; the ten largest clones hold around 2.9%. Sequencing input: sorted CD4+, CD8+, or CD8+CD57+ T cells (not recorded which) from PBMCs. The origin of the receptors is a human donor in good health.

In its sample, this clonotype was seen many times. The chain carries TRBV29-1 and TRBJ2-1; 7 positions agree with TRBD1. Germline values: CDR1 SQVTM, CDR2 ANQGSEA. Trimming took 5 bases from V and 8 from J; bases not matched to a gene: 9. This CDR3 contains 13 residues. This chain's CDR3 is CSVRGRMIYEQFF. DNA for the CDR3: TGCAGCGTTAGGGGGCGTATGATCTATGAGCAGTTCTTC.

This clonotype was detected a few times. CDR3 sequence: CASSLLAGGRETQYF. CDR3 in DNA: TGTGCCAGCAGTCTCCTGGCGGGGGGGCGGGAGACCCAGTACTTC. The V and J genes are TRBV2 and TRBJ2-5, with 9 nucleotides matching TRBD2. The CDR3 loop spans 15 amino acids. The germline gives CDR1 SNHLY, CDR2 FYNNEI. J lost 5 bases, V lost 5 bases, and 9 bases had no gene match.

V and J are TRBV27 and TRBJ1-5, with 7 bases aligning to TRBD1. The CDR3 runs 15 residues. Germline-derived CDR1 and CDR2 are MNHEY and SMNVEV (reference sequence). J was trimmed by 4 bases and V by 0 bases; bases with no gene match: 3. The CDR3 loop reads CASSLSGGRNQPQHF. The CDR3 bases are TGTGCCAGCAGTTTATCAGGGGGCCGTAATCAGCCCCAGCATTTT.

The rearrangement joins TRBV7-9 to TRBJ1-2; 7 positions agree with TRBD1. With 4 bases clipped from V and 7 bases from J, the junction kept 9 bases outside the gene matches. The CDR3 contains 14 residues. The germline gives CDR1 SEHNR, CDR2 FQNEAQ (reference sequence). This CDR3 is CASSSLTRGLGYTF. CDR3 sequence (DNA): TGTGCCAGCAGCTCCCTTACGAGGGGGCTTGGCTACACCTTC.

The chain carries TRBV2 and TRBJ1-1, with 7 bases matching TRBD1. In germline, CDR1 is SNHLY, CDR2 FYNNEI. With V trimmed by 6 bases and J by 4 bases, 11 bases remained unmatched. This CDR3 is 15 amino acids long. The CDR3 loop is CASSLAPGTATEAFF. The CDR3 DNA follows: TGTGCCAGCAGCTTGGCCCCCGGGACAGCCACTGAAGCTTTCTTT.

The chain has TRBV7-2 and TRBJ1-2, with 9 bases matching TRBD1. CDR3 length equals 13 residues. V dropped 6 bases and J dropped 3; count of bases not matched to a gene: 2. The germline V gene has CDR1 SGHTA and CDR2 FQGNSA. The CDR3 nucleotides are TGTGCCAGCAGGTGGGACAGGGACTATGGCTACACCTTC. Residues: CASRWDRDYGYTF.

The table lists this clonotype with a count of one. The CDR3 is CASTSSSYNEQFF. In nucleotides, the CDR3 is TGTGCCAGTACTTCTAGCTCCTACAATGAGCAGTTCTTC. The chain links TRBV19 to TRBJ2-1; D unresolved. V was cut by 7 bases and J by 0 bases, with 7 bases left in between. This CDR3 is built from 13 residues. Germline V gene sequence: CDR1 LNHDA, CDR2 SQIVND (reference sequence).

The V gene is TRBV7-9, the J gene TRBJ2-7; D not resolved. This CDR3 is built from 13 residues. In germline, CDR1 is SEHNR, CDR2 FQNEAQ (reference sequence). V was pared by 6 bases and J by 4 bases, with 13 bases between. The CDR3 DNA reads as TGTGCCAGCAGGTCGGGCAGCGATTACGAGCAGTACTTC. Amino acids: CASRSGSDYEQYF. The whole variable domain, remainder taken from reference TRBV7-9 and TRBJ2-7, is DTGVSQNPRHKITKRGQNVTFRCDPISEHNRLYWYRQTLGQGPEFLTYFQNEAQLEKSRLLSDRFSAERPKGSFSTLEIQRTEQGDSAMYLCASRSGSDYEQYFGPGTRLTVT.

This clonotype appeared a few times. The chain links TRBV11-1 to TRBJ2-4; D might be TRBD2 (6 bases). Germline CDR1 and CDR2: SGHAT and FQDESV (reference sequence). The V gene lost 7 bases and the J gene lost 3 bases, with 19 bases spanning the gap. The CDR3 sequence is 16 residues long. The CDR3 reads CASTSKGGEGKNIQYF. The DNA of the CDR3 is TGTGCCAGCACCTCGAAGGGAGGTGAGGGCAAAAACATTCAGTACTTC.

In its sample, this clonotype was seen many times. The chain uses TRBV5-1 and TRBJ2-3; D could derive from TRBD1 or TRBD2 (6 bases each). The CDR3 sequence is 13 residues long. Germline V gene lookup returns CDR1 SGHRS and CDR2 YFSETQ. V was pared by 6 bases and J by 6 bases, with 14 bases between. The DNA of the CDR3 is TGCGCCAGCAAGGGGGGCTCCGGGGATACGCAGTATTTT. It encodes CASKGGSGDTQYF.

This clonotype was recorded many times. V and J are TRBV20-1 and TRBJ2-5; D is uncertain. CDR1 DFQATT and CDR2 SNEGSKA come from the germline V gene (reference sequence). Trimming shortened V by 2 bases and J by 3 bases, and 7 bases separated the two germline ends. The CDR3 is 12 amino acids. The DNA of the CDR3 is TGCAGTGCTAGAAGGGCAGAAGAGACCCAGTACTTC. Translated, it gives CSARRAEETQYF.

This clonotype has just one count. The chain has TRBV14 and TRBJ2-6, with D possibly called TRBD1 or TRBD2 (6 bases each). This CDR3 contains 17 residues. CDR1 is SGHDN and CDR2 is FVKESK in the germline V gene. Deletions cut 7 bases from V and 2 bases from J, with 18 bases between. The CDR3 loop is CASTNGGMGAGANVLTF. The CDR3 DNA sequence: TGTGCCAGCACCAACGGGGGCATGGGAGCTGGGGCCAACGTCCTGACTTTC.

This clonotype was seen at least ten times. The rearrangement joins TRBV25-1 to TRBJ2-2, with 11 bases lining up with TRBD1. The CDR3 is 18 residues long. V gave up 1 base and J gave up 6 bases; unmatched junction bases: 10. Per the germline V gene, CDR1 is MGHDK and CDR2 is SYGVNS. CDR3 in DNA: TGTGCCAGCAGTGAATCGGGACAGGGGGTTAGTCAGTCCGGGGAGCTGTTTTTT. Residues: CASSESGQGVSQSGELFF.